In this sample, the clone carrying this T cell receptor beta chain turned up many times. Exclusion criteria comprised uncontrolled infection, other autoimmune disease, pregnancy or lactation. V lost 3 bases, J lost 7 bases, and 10 bases lay in between. CDR1 is MNHNS and CDR2 is SASEGT in the germline V gene. The CDR3 is made up of 14 amino acids. TCR beta CDR3 regions were amplified from RNA transcripts. When the TCR CDR3 underwent first-round RT-PCR, the HTBI primer set was used. TCRdb re-analysed the multiplex PCR reads in MiXCR, keeping a single row per CDR3 protein. The sample shows a few hundred thousand distinct CDR3 sequences, over 20% of them seen only once. This specimen belongs to a study of T cells in Graves' hyperthyroidism and ophthalmopathy.

V usage is TRBV6-1 and J usage is TRBJ1-6; no reliable D call. The source material was blood. This TCR was sampled from a woman between 45 and 60 years old with Graves' hyperthyroidism. The CDR3: CASSEGASNSPLHF. The CDR3 nucleotides are TGTGCCAGCAGTGAGGGAGCGAGCAATTCACCCCTCCACTTT.